Listed here are 23 T cell receptor beta chains from one sample, sequenced in a study of blood T cell repertoires in COVID-19. Assay: immunoSEQ multiplex PCR; the TCRdb copy retains only in-frame clones and omits some. In the table there are around 100,000 clones, approximately 86% of which are singletons. Sequenced sample: peripheral blood. All receptors derive from a man aged 50 to 59 with active or convalescent COVID-19.

V and J are TRBV27 and TRBJ1-2, with 7 bases matching TRBD1. V shed 2 bases and J 4 bases; nucleotides not matched to a gene: 4. The CDR3 is 14 residues long. CDR1 is MNHEY and CDR2 is SMNVEV in the germline V gene (reference sequence). CDR3 bases: TGTGCCAGCAGTTTAGGGGGACAGCCCTATGGCTACACCTTC. Protein: CASSLGGQPYGYTF.

V and J are TRBV11-2 and TRBJ1-2; 7 nucleotides align to TRBD1. Trimming cost V 8 bases and J 5 bases; bases outside gene matches: 14. The CDR3 totals 15 residues. In germline, CDR1 is SGHAT, CDR2 FQNNGV. In DNA form, the CDR3 reads TGTGCCAGCGGTAAAGCCGGGACAGCCGCGTATGGCTACACCTTC. This codes for CASGKAGTAAYGYTF.

V and J are TRBV30 and TRBJ2-1; possible D gene TRBD2, 6 bases. The CDR3 is made up of 15 amino acids. Trimming stripped 5 bases from V and 4 bases from J, with 18 bases between. In germline, CDR1 is GTSNPN, CDR2 SVGIG (reference sequence). Written as DNA, the CDR3 is TGTGCCTGGGACTCTTTGGGACTTCCGTACAATGAGCAGTTCTTC. The encoded protein is CAWDSLGLPYNEQFF.

This sequence joins TRBV30 and TRBJ1-2, with D perhaps matching TRBD1 (6 bases). Germline loops: CDR1 GTSNPN, CDR2 SVGIG (reference sequence). This CDR3 has 13 amino acids. Trimming cost V 0 bases and J 7 bases, with 12 bases left between them. The DNA of the CDR3 is TGTGCCTGGAGTGTCACAGGGACCGCTGGCTACACCTTC. As protein: CAWSVTGTAGYTF.

The chain joins TRBV30 to TRBJ2-5; a possible D gene is TRBD1 (5 bases). V lost 3 bases and J lost 2, with 10 bases in between. Germline CDR1 is GTSNPN and CDR2 is SVGIG (reference sequence). CDR3 length: 13 amino acids. The DNA of the CDR3 is TGTGCCTGGAGACGTCAGGGACAAGAGACCCAGTACTTC. It translates to CAWRRQGQETQYF.

The chain employs TRBV6-6 and TRBJ1-5; D perhaps matches TRBD1 (5 bases). The CDR3 totals 12 residues. V was pared by 8 bases and J by 7 bases, with 12 bases between. Germline-derived CDR1 and CDR2 are MNHNY and SVGAGI (reference sequence). CDR3 residues: CASQLGAQPQHF. Here the CDR3 DNA reads TGTGCCAGCCAATTAGGGGCGCAGCCCCAGCATTTT.

The V and J genes are TRBV28 and TRBJ1-1; D might be TRBD1 (5 bases). V was trimmed by 7 bases and J by 1 base, leaving 7 bases between them. The germline V gene encodes CDR1 MDHEN and CDR2 SYDVKM. The CDR3 length is 12 residues. CDR3 DNA sequence: TGTGCCAGCACAGACAGGAACACTGAAGCTTTCTTT. Protein sequence: CASTDRNTEAFF.

The chain combines TRBV2 with TRBJ2-2, with D possibly TRBD1 on 5 matching bases. The V end was cut by 6 bases, the J end by 3 bases, with 5 bases between. The CDR3 has 12 amino acids. Per germline, CDR1 SNHLY and CDR2 FYNNEI. The CDR3 reads CASRQDTGELFF. The CDR3 DNA reads TGTGCCAGCAGACAGGACACCGGGGAGCTGTTTTTT.

The genes are TRBV10-3 and TRBJ2-5; unclear D gene. CDR3 length: 14 amino acids. With 3 bases removed from V and 5 bases from J, the gap between germline ends came to 13 bases. CDR1 and CDR2 from the germline V gene are ENHRY and SYGVKD. The CDR3 protein is CAISDQAHRETQYF. CDR3 nucleotide sequence: TGTGCCATCAGTGATCAGGCCCATCGGGAGACCCAGTACTTC.

The chain links TRBV24-1 to TRBJ2-5, with D possibly matching TRBD1 (5 bases). The CDR3 spans 13 residues. V was shortened by 4 bases and J by 7 bases, with 12 bases between the two germline ends. CDR1 and CDR2 (germline): KGHDR, SFDVKD. The CDR3 protein is CATSDTGSGTQYF. CDR3 coding DNA: TGTGCCACCAGTGACACAGGTTCTGGGACCCAGTACTTC.

The CDR3 protein is CASRGLAGYEQYF. CDR3 sequence (DNA): TGTGCCAGTAGGGGACTAGCGGGCTACGAGCAGTACTTC. The chain links TRBV19 to TRBJ2-7; 12 bases fit TRBD2. The V gene's germline CDR1 is LNHDA and CDR2 SQIVND (reference sequence). V dropped 6 bases and J dropped 3; count of bases not matched to a gene: 0. CDR3 length: 13 residues.

The chain employs TRBV19 and TRBJ2-3, with 9 bases identical to TRBD2. The germline V gene encodes CDR1 LNHDA and CDR2 SQIVND (reference sequence). V trimming: 10 bases; J trimming: 1 base; junction bases outside the gene matches: 6. The CDR3 consists of 14 residues. The CDR3 loop is CATDASGGTDTQYF. As DNA, the CDR3 is TGTGCCACGGACGCTAGCGGGGGCACAGATACGCAGTATTTT.

This clone was detected once. The chain combines TRBV3-1 (or the pseudogene TRBV3-2) with TRBJ2-3; TRBD2 agrees at 10 bases. This CDR3 region has 16 residues. The germline V gene has CDR1 LGHDT and CDR2 YNNKEL (reference sequence). The V and J ends lost 2 bases and 6 bases, in that order; junction bases with no gene match: 8. The CDR3 region has the DNA TGTGCCAGCAGCCAATTTCCTAGCGGGAGAACGGATACGCAGTATTTT. Translating it yields CASSQFPSGRTDTQYF.

DNA of the CDR3: TGTGCCAGCAGCAGTTTAGGCGGGAGAGATACGCAGTATTTT. This translates into CASSSLGGRDTQYF. The V and J genes are TRBV7-3 and TRBJ2-3, with 7 bases that match TRBD2. Germline CDR1 and CDR2: SGHTA and FQGTGA. After removal of 5 bases from V and 5 bases from J, the junction contained 7 bases not matched to a gene. CDR3 size: 14 residues.

The rearrangement joins TRBV30 to TRBJ1-4; perhaps TRBD1 as D (5 bases). V lost 0 bases and J lost 8, with 13 bases in between. This CDR3 is built from 14 residues. Germline V gives CDR1 GTSNPN, CDR2 SVGIG (reference sequence). The CDR3 is CAWSVWGRDEKLFF. The CDR3 DNA sequence: TGTGCCTGGAGTGTTTGGGGGAGGGACGAAAAACTGTTTTTT.

This clone was found once. The germline gene is not matched at one end of the junction; a read error may be the cause. This rearrangement joins TRBV19 to TRBJ1-2; 9 positions match TRBD1. The length of the CDR3 is 15 residues. CDR1 is LNHDA and CDR2 is SQIVND in the germline V gene (reference sequence). The CDR3 DNA sequence: TGTGCCAGTAGTTTAGATATGGGACAGGGATATGGCTACACCTTC. Translating it yields CASSLDMGQGYGYTF.

The chain employs TRBV6-5 and TRBJ1-1; no clear D gene. Germline CDR1 and CDR2: MNHEY and SVGAGI. The CDR3 is 13 amino acids. Trimming left V 7 bases short and J 0 bases short, with 9 bases between. The CDR3 reads CASTTSLNTEAFF. Here the CDR3 DNA reads TGTGCCAGCACGACATCCTTGAACACTGAAGCTTTCTTT.

The gene calls are TRBV27 and TRBJ2-3; D possibly corresponds to TRBD2 (5 bases). Germline CDR1 MNHEY, CDR2 SMNVEV (reference sequence). The CDR3 covers 14 residues. V lost 2 bases, J lost 6 bases, and 12 bases lay in between. The CDR3, as DNA: TGTGCCAGCAGTTTAAGGTCCCCGGGGGATACGCAGTATTTT. Translating it yields CASSLRSPGDTQYF.

This clone showed up just a few times. The chain joins TRBV21-1 to TRBJ1-2; TRBD1 was called by the table and not checked on the DNA. TRBV21-1 is a pseudogene locus. This CDR3 has 14 amino acids. The CDR3 sequence: CASSNKYRVGGYTF. The CDR3 DNA follows: TGTGCCAGCAGCAACAAGTACAGGGTTGGTGGCTACACCTTC.

The V gene is TRBV6-5, the J gene TRBJ2-7, with TRBD1 matching 8 bases. The CDR3 is made up of 16 amino acids. Germline V gene lookup returns CDR1 MNHEY and CDR2 SVGAGI. V lost 2 bases to trimming and J lost 2 bases; unmatched junction nucleotides: 8. DNA for the CDR3: TGTGCCAGCAGTTACGGACAGGGCCCTCTAACCTACGAGCAGTACTTC. Translating gives CASSYGQGPLTYEQYF.

The rearrangement links TRBV19 to TRBJ2-1, with D possibly being TRBD2 (5 bases). Trimming took off 1 base at V and 5 bases at J, with 9 bases between the two ends. CDR3 length: 14 residues. From germline, CDR1 is LNHDA and CDR2 SQIVND (reference sequence). The CDR3 DNA reads as TGTGCCAGTAGTATAGTTTCGCGGGACAATGAGCAGTTCTTC. It codes for CASSIVSRDNEQFF.

The chain joins TRBV7-9 to TRBJ1-5; D is possibly TRBD1 (5 bases). CDR1 is SEHNR and CDR2 is FQNEAQ in the germline V gene (reference sequence). The ends were cut back, 5 bases at V and 5 bases at J, with 13 bases in the middle. The length of the CDR3 is 14 residues. CDR3 sequence: CASSRTGVHQPQHF. In nucleotides, the CDR3 is TGTGCCAGCAGCAGGACGGGGGTACATCAGCCCCAGCATTTT.

The genes are TRBV19 and TRBJ2-5; perhaps TRBD1 as D (5 bases). The V and J ends lost 4 bases and 1 base respectively, with 7 bases between them. Germline loops: CDR1 LNHDA, CDR2 SQIVND (reference sequence). This CDR3 has 13 residues. CDR3 sequence: CASSKTVQETQYF. For the CDR3, the DNA is TGTGCCAGTAGTAAGACAGTCCAAGAGACCCAGTACTTC.